This section outlines one T cell receptor (beta chain) sequence together with its context. Authors' methods: Reference gene primer amplification gave nucleated cell count estimates. Only in-frame clones appear in the TCRdb table, and some are missing; sequencing was by immunoSEQ multiplex PCR. Clone size and V and J calls were adopted from that table, with D and trimming inferred from the DNA. Of around 160,000 clones in the sample, 85% to 90% are singletons; the top ten hold around 1.3%. The sample is drawn from a study of blood T cell repertoires in COVID-19. About the research overall: Both acute and convalescent COVID-19 samples were obtained from the United States, Italy and Spain.

Participants were aged about 18 to 100 years, lived in around 22 US areas, and enrolled virtually. This CDR3 comprises 15 residues. V shed 0 bases and J 10 bases; nucleotides not matched to a gene: 8. From germline, CDR1 is LGHDT and CDR2 YNNKEL (reference sequence). Sample: PBMCs or T cells enriched from blood (not recorded which). The chain recombines TRBV3-1 (or the pseudogene TRBV3-2) with TRBJ2-3; 9 nucleotides agree with TRBD1. The receptor's source is a woman under 40 with acute COVID-19. The CDR3 loop reads CASSQESRQGVPQYF. In nucleotides, the CDR3 is TGTGCCAGCAGCCAAGAATCACGACAGGGGGTGCCGCAGTATTTT.